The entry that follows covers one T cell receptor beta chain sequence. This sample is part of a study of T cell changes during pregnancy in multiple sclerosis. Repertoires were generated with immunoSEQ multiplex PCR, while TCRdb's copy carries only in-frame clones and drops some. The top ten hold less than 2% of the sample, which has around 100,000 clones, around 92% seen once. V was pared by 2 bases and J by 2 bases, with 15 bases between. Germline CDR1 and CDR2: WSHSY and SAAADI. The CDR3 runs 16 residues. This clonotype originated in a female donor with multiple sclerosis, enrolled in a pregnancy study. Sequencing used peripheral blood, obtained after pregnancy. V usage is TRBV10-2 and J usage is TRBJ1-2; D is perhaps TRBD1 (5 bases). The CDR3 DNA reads TGCGCCAGCAGTGAGAATTTGGCAGGGCACAACTATGGCTACACCTTC. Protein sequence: CASSENLAGHNYGYTF.